The T cell receptor beta chain under discussion was sequenced for a study of blood T cell repertoires in COVID-19 (dated by TCRdb to 2020 to 2022). Regarding the study in general: Samples from collaborators originated in the United States, Italy and Spain and spanned both the acute and convalescent phases of COVID-19. Deeply sampled blood TCRbeta repertoires from subjects exposed to, actively infected with, or recovered from COVID-19 were included in the dataset. The repertoires were released in a freely available public database meant as a resource for research on the immune response to SARS-CoV-2. A de-identified subject ID, COVID-19 status, age in years and sex were almost always included in the sample metadata. Samples came from the ongoing ImmuneRACE study (first 160 participants) plus 1,254 subjects from 6 global collaborators. Where available, HLA class I and class II types were obtained from metadata supplied by the sample provider rather than from assay-based typing. The prospective study material was composed of cDNA or gDNA derived from T cells, B-cell-depleted T cells, or PBMCs. General study outcomes and caveats: The quantity of clinical and demographic metadata differed by source and by participant and was supplied without curation.

In the prospective study, participants were 18 to 89 years old, resided in under 30 geographic areas of the United States, and were enrolled through a virtual design. To assign participants to cohorts, the prospective study relied on clinical history that participants themselves reported in a screening survey and a study questionnaire. Mobile phlebotomists in the prospective study collected whole blood, serum and a nasopharyngeal or oropharyngeal swab from every participant. Participants in the prospective study had the option to provide additional blood draws and questionnaires over a 2-month period. Before DNA extraction, prospective study blood samples were shipped either frozen or at room temperature. TCRbeta CDR3 regions were amplified from genomic DNA by means of the immunoSEQ Assay, a bias-controlled multiplex PCR. In the paper's pipeline: Nucleated cell counts per sample were estimated from amplification of reference gene primers within the assay. To quantify the absolute abundance of each unique TCRbeta CDR3 rearrangement, sequence reads were collapsed and filtered. For each sample, productive Simpson clonality was calculated by taking the square root of Simpson's diversity index across productive rearrangements. TCRdb mirrors the immuneACCESS table, restricted to in-frame sequences. Some clones are absent from its copies; in checked studies, under half trace to an unresolved V gene, and the reason for the others is unknown. That table is the source of V, J and clone size, and D and trimming were worked out from the DNA. This sample is represented by around 140,000 clones; roughly four fifths of them were singletons. The top ten constitute around 3.7% of the sample.

As concerns this clone: There is no known antigen for this receptor. There are no base qualities to consult, and no much larger clone falls within one base.

The source is a woman aged 45-59 years with acute COVID-19. The sequencing sample was made of PBMCs or T cells enriched from blood (not recorded which).

Read as DNA, the sequence is TGTGCCAGCACCGAAACAGGGTACACTGAAGCTTTCTTT. Translation gives CASTETGYTEAFF. The chain couples TRBV6-5 to TRBJ1-1; a tentative D match to TRBD1 spans 6 bases. From the cysteine up to the phenylalanine, the CDR3 has a length of 13 residues. This entry keeps only the CDR3 DNA: 39 bases, framed from base 1. Trimming at the junction amounts to 7 bases on V and 3 bases on J, and the germline ends lie 12 bases apart. Per the germline V gene, MNHEY is the CDR1 and SVGAGI is the CDR2.